The entry that follows covers one T cell receptor beta chain sequence. No antigen is known for it. This entry belongs to a study of high-grade serous ovarian cancer treatment subgroups. Study details: Samples averaged roughly 15,000 reads and some 7,500 unique TCR beta rearrangements.

Tumor tissue was taken before any definitive surgery or chemotherapy was given. Produced via immunoSEQ multiplex PCR; TCRdb's table is partial and in-frame only. Of some 1,700 clones listed, more than 75% are singletons. Looked up from germline, CDR1 is SGHDN and CDR2 is FVKESK. This CDR3 is built from 12 residues. Trimming left V 2 bases short and J 3 bases short, with 4 bases between. The study's findings and limits: Repertoire similarity ranged roughly 0.1 to 0.85 between tumors of one patient. TCR clonal relatedness correlated positively with neoantigen level. Repertoire analysis covered CDR3 alone, not CDR1 or CDR2.

The chain joins TRBV14 to TRBJ1-1; D is ambiguous. The TCR sequence derives from a human donor with high-grade serous ovarian cancer. The sequenced material came from tumor tissue. The CDR3 DNA sequence: TGTGCCAGCAGCCAACGGTACACTGAAGCTTTCTTT. It translates to CASSQRYTEAFF.